These T cell receptor beta chains were read from a single sample in a study of T cell repertoires in cytomegalovirus infection. Using its own MiXCR run on the reads, TCRdb lists one record per CDR3 protein. The repertoire holds 450,000 to 650,000 distinct CDR3 sequences, with about 26% as singletons. Sequenced: PBMCs. All receptors come from a human donor in good health (CMV status not recorded). Some clones in this sample may be carry-over from other donors' samples. The CDR3 runs from the conserved cysteine through the conserved F or W. A D gene is named only where the DNA matches it firmly. Expanded clones get a size class; other rows say once, few or many, or leave the size out.

.,.,TRBV12-3/TRBV12-4,TRBJ1-6,CASRPQTTTDSPLHF,TGTGCCAGCAGACCGCAGACAACTACGGATTCACCCCTCCACTTT
.,.,TRBV19,TRBJ2-1,CASRPRGSFEYNEQFF,TGTGCCAGTAGACCAAGGGGGTCCTTCGAATACAATGAGCAGTTCTTC
.,.,TRBV7-2,TRBJ2-5,CASRSGLKETQYF,TGTGCCAGCAGGTCCGGACTAAAAGAGACCCAGTACTTC
few,.,TRBV4-2,TRBJ2-6,CASSGLYEQTGANVLTF,TGTGCCAGCAGCGGACTATACGAACAGACTGGGGCCAACGTCCTGACTTTC
many,.,TRBV6-1,TRBJ2-7,CASSEMAGWNYEQYF,TGTGCCAGCAGTGAAATGGCAGGGTGGAACTACGAGCAGTACTTC
.,TRBD1,TRBV9,TRBJ1-4,CASSVGTGWNEKLFF,TGTGCCAGCAGCGTAGGGACAGGGTGGAATGAAAAACTGTTTTTT
.,.,TRBV20-1,TRBJ2-7,CSATRDEQYF,TGCAGTGCTACCAGGGACGAGCAGTACTTC
.,.,TRBV28,TRBJ2-5,CASSFEFRTRQETQYF,TGTGCCAGCAGTTTTGAGTTCCGGACCCGACAAGAGACCCAGTACTTC
few,TRBD1,TRBV29-1,TRBJ1-2,CSSGTGVGYTF,TGCAGCTCTGGGACAGGGGTTGGCTACACCTTC
.,.,TRBV7-6,TRBJ2-1,CASSLRGPNEQFF,TGTGCCAGCAGCTTACGGGGGCCCAATGAGCAGTTCTTC
.,TRBD1,TRBV5-1,TRBJ2-3,CASSVDRGAITDTQYF,TGCGCCAGCAGCGTAGACAGGGGGGCTATCACAGATACGCAGTATTTT
few,TRBD2,TRBV30,TRBJ2-1,CAWRAAAGLAGTNRRDEQFF,TGTGCCTGGAGGGCGGCGGCGGGACTAGCGGGTACAAACAGAAGGGATGAGCAGTTCTTC
.,TRBD2,TRBV9,TRBJ2-1,CASSVTSGVYNEQFF,TGTGCCAGCAGCGTAACTAGCGGGGTCTACAATGAGCAGTTCTTC
many,TRBD2,TRBV7-2,TRBJ2-5,CASSNRGERETETQYF,TGTGCCAGCTCTAACCGGGGGGAGCGGGAGACGGAGACCCAGTACTTC
few,.,TRBV19,TRBJ1-5,CASSIVASNQPQHF,TGTGCCAGTAGTATAGTCGCTAGCAATCAGCCCCAGCATTTT
few,.,TRBV7-4,TRBJ2-7,CASSRPLAGSSYEQYF,TGTGCCAGCAGCAGACCTTTGGCGGGAAGCTCCTACGAGCAGTACTTC
.,.,TRBV18,TRBJ2-5,CASSPRAGLQETQYF,TGTGCCAGCTCACCGAGGGCAGGGCTACAAGAGACCCAGTACTTC
many,.,TRBV7-2,TRBJ2-1,CASSRTTSSYNEQFF,TGTGCCAGCAGCCGAACTACGTCCTCCTACAATGAGCAGTTCTTC
.,.,TRBV5-6,TRBJ1-4,CASSLVVEEKLFF,TGTGCCAGCAGCTTGGTAGTGGAGGAAAAACTGTTTTTT
many,TRBD1,TRBV7-8,TRBJ1-1,CASSTQGANTEAFF,TGTGCCAGCAGCACGCAGGGGGCCAACACTGAAGCTTTCTTT
many,TRBD1,TRBV12-3/TRBV12-4,TRBJ1-2,CASSFDRDNYGYTF,TGTGCCAGCAGTTTCGACAGGGATAACTATGGCTACACCTTC
.,TRBD1,TRBV27,TRBJ1-3,CASTRGPGGGNTIYF,TGTGCCAGCACCCGAGGCCCAGGGGGAGGAAACACCATATATTTT
few,.,TRBV7-9,TRBJ1-5,CASSLGEGPQHF,TGTGCCAGCAGCTTAGGAGAGGGGCCCCAGCATTTT
.,TRBD2,TRBV6-6,TRBJ2-1,CASSAGGGYNEQFF,TGTGCCAGCAGCGCCGGGGGGGGGTACAATGAGCAGTTCTTC
.,TRBD2,TRBV9,TRBJ2-1,CASSPLSGSINEQFF,TGTGCCAGCAGCCCACTGAGCGGGAGTATCAATGAGCAGTTCTTC
.,.,TRBV11-1,TRBJ1-2,CASSYKGTAYGYTF,TGTGCCAGCAGCTACAAAGGGACCGCTTATGGCTACACCTTC
few,TRBD1,TRBV5-5,TRBJ1-2,CASSLGQGAGNYGYTF,TGTGCCAGCAGCTTGGGACAGGGGGCGGGGAACTATGGCTACACCTTC
few,.,TRBV7-8,TRBJ2-5,CASSLGPGLHF,TGTGCCAGCAGCTTAGGCCCAGGACTGCACTTC
few,TRBD1,TRBV11-3,TRBJ1-5,CASSAGRDRVDQPQHF,TGTGCCAGCAGCGCCGGACGGGACAGGGTAGATCAGCCCCAGCATTTT
few,TRBD2,TRBV6-5,TRBJ2-5,CASATSGSSRETQYF,TGTGCCAGCGCGACTAGCGGGAGTAGTAGGGAGACCCAGTACTTC
.,.,TRBV19,TRBJ1-2,CASRRIDYGYTF,TGTGCCAGTCGTCGGATTGACTATGGCTACACCTTC
few,.,TRBV27,TRBJ2-3,CASSFSGGADTQYF,TGTGCCAGCAGTTTTAGCGGAGGAGCAGATACGCAGTATTTT
.,.,TRBV11-3,TRBJ2-5,CASSTRGPPLASQETQYF,TGTGCCAGCAGCACTCGGGGGCCCCCATTAGCTTCTCAAGAGACCCAGTACTTC
.,TRBD2,TRBV20-1,TRBJ2-5,CSARDYSSGRAETQYF,TGCAGTGCTAGAGATTACTCTAGCGGGAGGGCAGAGACCCAGTACTTC
.,TRBD1,TRBV20-1,TRBJ1-5,CSARPRDRGFLQPQHF,TGCAGTGCTAGGCCCCGTGACAGGGGGTTTCTGCAGCCCCAGCATTTT
few,.,TRBV27,TRBJ2-2,CASSRSSVDTGELFF,TGTGCCAGCTCCAGGAGTAGCGTCGACACCGGGGAGCTGTTTTTT
many,.,TRBV7-2,TRBJ1-5,CASSAGNRYSNQPQHF,TGTGCCAGCAGCGCCGGGAACCGATATAGCAATCAGCCCCAGCATTTT
.,.,TRBV30,TRBJ1-3,CAWFHYRGNTIYF,TGTGCCTGGTTCCATTACAGGGGAAACACCATATATTTT
.,TRBD1,TRBV20-1,TRBJ2-2,CSARRAGGHTGELFF,TGCAGTGCTAGAAGGGCAGGGGGCCACACCGGGGAGCTGTTTTTT
.,TRBD1,TRBV7-6,TRBJ1-1,CASSVGAGGNTEAFF,TGTGCCAGCAGCGTGGGCGCAGGGGGGAACACTGAAGCTTTCTTT
many,.,TRBV7-2,TRBJ2-1,CASSLNTIPGRDNEQFF,TGTGCCAGCAGCTTAAACACAATCCCGGGACGCGACAATGAGCAGTTCTTC
.,.,TRBV6-6,TRBJ1-5,CASSLSEAWQPQHF,TGTGCCAGCAGTTTGAGTGAAGCATGGCAGCCCCAGCATTTT
.,TRBD2,TRBV29-1,TRBJ2-4,CSVIVVREGAKNIQYF,TGCAGCGTTATAGTGGTGCGGGAGGGAGCCAAAAACATTCAGTACTTC
.,.,TRBV6-5,TRBJ2-7,CASQRGTGTYYEQYF,TGTGCCAGCCAGAGAGGTACGGGGACTTACTACGAGCAGTACTTC
.,.,TRBV20-1,TRBJ2-2,CSARHPLTENTGELFF,TGCAGTGCTAGACACCCATTGACAGAGAACACCGGGGAGCTGTTTTTT
.,.,TRBV6-1,TRBJ2-5,CASSEGRSQTQYF,TGTGCCAGCAGTGAGGGGCGGAGTCAGACCCAGTACTTC
.,.,TRBV20-1,TRBJ1-2,CSARDALRGDHGYTF,TGCAGTGCTAGGGATGCCCTCCGGGGGGATCATGGCTACACCTTC
.,TRBD1,TRBV4-1,TRBJ2-1,CASSQDGGQGATTGPPQFF,TGCGCCAGCAGCCAAGATGGGGGGCAGGGGGCCACAACGGGCCCCCCCCAGTTCTTC
.,.,TRBV7-6,TRBJ2-7,CASSLDAYEREQYF,TGTGCCAGCAGCTTAGACGCGTATGAACGGGAGCAGTACTTC
few,.,TRBV27,TRBJ2-4,CASSPTSFKNIQYF,TGTGCCAGCAGTCCGACTAGTTTCAAAAACATTCAGTACTTC
.,.,TRBV6-1,TRBJ2-1,CASSYGVSYNEQFF,TGTGCCAGCAGTTACGGGGTCTCCTACAATGAGCAGTTCTTC
.,TRBD1,TRBV29-1,TRBJ1-2,CSVEDRWTGQGYTF,TGCAGCGTTGAAGATCGGTGGACAGGGCAAGGCTACACCTTC
.,TRBD1,TRBV11-3,TRBJ2-1,CASSPTVLDRGLGSRNEQFF,TGTGCCAGCAGCCCCACAGTCTTAGACAGGGGGCTGGGTTCGCGGAATGAGCAGTTCTTC
many,.,TRBV7-2,TRBJ1-2,CASSPAGRGYTF,TGTGCCAGCAGCCCCGCAGGGCGTGGCTACACCTTC